The 31 T cell receptor beta chains reported below all come from one sample, sequenced in a study of blood T cell dynamics during melanoma immunotherapy. Time point here: pre-treatment baseline. Profiling relied on immunoSEQ multiplex PCR, and the TCRdb table lists in-frame clones only, not all of them. The sample consists of around 13,000 clones, nearly 90% of them appearing once. The sample here was blood, taken from a patient treated with checkpoint blockade. The receptor source for this set is a human donor with melanoma.

V and J are TRBV5-1 and TRBJ1-1, with D possibly TRBD1 on 5 matching bases. There are 15 residues in the CDR3. Trimming shortened V by 0 bases and J by 0 bases, and 9 bases separated the two germline ends. Germline CDR1 and CDR2: SGHRS and YFSETQ. The CDR3 DNA reads as TGCGCCAGCAGCTTGGAACAGGCACTGAACACTGAAGCTTTCTTT. Translated, it gives CASSLEQALNTEAFF.

V gene TRBV5-4 combines with J gene TRBJ2-7; TRBD1 aligns across 7 bases. Germline values: CDR1 SGHNT, CDR2 YYREEE (reference sequence). The CDR3 loop spans 15 amino acids. Unmatched junction bases numbered 15, after V lost 5 bases and J lost 7 bases. The CDR3 reads CASSYSGQSRREQYF. CDR3 DNA: TGTGCCAGCAGTTACTCGGGACAGTCGAGGAGGGAGCAGTACTTC.

The chain recombines TRBV5-2 with TRBJ2-7; the table's D call TRBD1 went unverified against the DNA. TRBV5-2 is assigned pseudogene status. The CDR3 sequence is 16 residues long. The CDR3 DNA reads TGTGCCAGCAGCCCGGGGACAGGGGGCCTGATCAGCGAGCAGTACTTC. Amino acid sequence: CASSPGTGGLISEQYF.

V usage is TRBV7-6 and J usage is TRBJ1-1; D gene uncertain. V lost 1 base and J 3 bases, leaving 6 bases between the germline ends. The germline gives CDR1 SGHVS, CDR2 FNYEAQ. The CDR3 has 13 residues. The CDR3: CASSLGLDTEAFF. CDR3 DNA sequence: TGTGCCAGCAGCTTAGGCCTGGACACTGAAGCTTTCTTT.

V gene TRBV5-1 combines with J gene TRBJ2-3; D gene uncertain. Germline-derived CDR1 and CDR2 are SGHRS and YFSETQ. The V gene lost 4 bases and the J gene lost 6 bases, with 15 bases spanning the gap. There are 14 residues in the CDR3. CDR3 residues: CASSRLGNSDTQYF. CDR3 sequence (DNA): TGCGCCAGCAGCCGGTTAGGCAATTCTGATACGCAGTATTTT. Full variable domain (outside the CDR3, taken from reference TRBV5-1 and TRBJ2-3): KAGVTQTPRYLIKTRGQQVTLSCSPISGHRSVSWYQQTPGQGLQFLFEYFSETQRNKGNFPGRFSGRQFSNSRSEMNVSTLELGDSALYLCASSRLGNSDTQYFGPGTRLTVL.

The CDR3: CASSDGPVWGQYF. CDR3 DNA sequence: TGTGCCAGCAGTGACGGGCCGGTTTGGGGGCAGTACTTC. V and J are TRBV2 and TRBJ2-7; no clear D. The V gene lost 3 bases and the J gene lost 9 bases, with 15 bases spanning the gap. In germline, CDR1 is SNHLY, CDR2 FYNNEI. The CDR3 length is 13 residues.

This chain connects TRBV19 to TRBJ1-4, with D perhaps matching TRBD1 (6 bases). Trimming left V 6 bases short and J 4 bases short, with 21 bases between. Germline values: CDR1 LNHDA, CDR2 SQIVND (reference sequence). The CDR3 extends over 17 amino acids. CDR3 protein: CASSVPRGGRNNEKLFF. As DNA, the CDR3 is TGTGCCAGTAGCGTCCCCCGGGGGGGGCGCAATAATGAAAAACTGTTTTTT.

The rearrangement uses TRBV28 and TRBJ1-6; possibly TRBD1 for D (5 bases). The CDR3 has 14 amino acids. Germline lookup yields CDR1 MDHEN and CDR2 SYDVKM. Trimming pared 8 bases from V and 7 bases from J, leaving 15 bases between. The CDR3 nucleotides are TGTGCCAGCCACGGCCCAGGGACCAATTCACCCCTCCACTTT. Protein: CASHGPGTNSPLHF.

The chain joins TRBV19 to TRBJ2-7; D ambiguous. Per the germline V gene, CDR1 is LNHDA and CDR2 is SQIVND (reference sequence). V lost 3 bases and J lost 7, with 13 bases in between. The CDR3 is 13 amino acids. CDR3 in amino acids: CASSISTLGEQYF. CDR3 nucleotide sequence: TGTGCCAGTAGTATCAGCACCTTAGGGGAGCAGTACTTC.

V gene TRBV5-4 combines with J gene TRBJ2-6; D is ambiguous. Germline V gene lookup returns CDR1 SGHNT and CDR2 YYREEE (reference sequence). The length of the CDR3 is 14 residues. The V end was cut by 4 bases, the J end by 2 bases, with 7 bases between. CDR3 coding DNA: TGTGCCAGCAGCCTCGGACCTGGGGCCAACGTCCTGACTTTC. This codes for CASSLGPGANVLTF.

This chain uses TRBV18 with TRBJ2-2; 9 bases map to TRBD1. The junction had 13 bases not matched to a gene; V was cut back by 4 bases and J by 4 bases. Germline V gene data show CDR1 as KGHSH and CDR2 as LQKENI. The CDR3 runs to 18 residues. CDR3 amino acids: CASSRNTGGFLFTGELFF. DNA for the CDR3: TGTGCCAGCTCACGTAACACAGGGGGCTTTTTGTTCACCGGGGAGCTGTTTTTT.

The V and J genes are TRBV29-1 and TRBJ2-1; D possibly corresponds to TRBD1 (6 bases). V was cut by 3 bases and J by 7 bases, with 22 bases left in between. From germline, CDR1 is SQVTM and CDR2 ANQGSEA. This CDR3 is 16 amino acids long. For the CDR3, the DNA is TGCAGCGTTGATTTTTGGACAGCAACCATTCCAAATGAGCAGTTCTTC. Protein: CSVDFWTATIPNEQFF.

This chain links TRBV7-2 with TRBJ2-1; the match to TRBD2 covers 9 bases. Losses at the gene ends were 5 bases for V and 4 bases for J; bases not matched to a gene: 12. The length of the CDR3 is 17 residues. Germline V CDR1 and CDR2: SGHTA, FQGNSA. The CDR3 nucleotides read TGTGCCAGCAGCCAAACAAGAGCGGGAGGTTATTACAATGAGCAGTTCTTC. This gives the protein CASSQTRAGGYYNEQFF.

This clone was seen once. The chain employs TRBV5-1 and TRBJ2-6, with TRBD2 matching 9 bases. This CDR3 spans 19 amino acids. CDR1 and CDR2 from the germline V gene are SGHRS and YFSETQ. V shed 0 bases, J shed 0 bases, and the junction held 7 bases outside the gene matches. CDR3 nucleotides: TGCGCCAGCAGCTTGGATCCTAGCGGGACAAACTCTGGGGCCAACGTCCTGACTTTC. This codes for CASSLDPSGTNSGANVLTF.

The chain joins TRBV7-9 to TRBJ2-7, with no clear D. V dropped 1 base and J dropped 2 bases, with 3 bases sitting between them. CDR1 is SEHNR and CDR2 is FQNEAQ in the germline V gene (reference sequence). This CDR3 is built from 12 residues. CDR3 protein: CASSLGAYEQYF. CDR3 DNA: TGTGCCAGCAGCTTAGGTGCCTACGAGCAGTACTTC.

This clone was observed once. The rearrangement uses TRBV9 and TRBJ2-3; possibly TRBD2 for D (6 bases). The CDR3 loop spans 15 amino acids. Trimming pared 4 bases from V and 4 bases from J, leaving 16 bases between. CDR1 and CDR2 from the germline V gene are SGDLS and YYNGEE. Here the CDR3 DNA reads TGTGCCAGCAGCACCCGGGACTTTACCTCAGATACGCAGTATTTT. It yields the protein CASSTRDFTSDTQYF.

J is TRBJ1-2 and V is TRBV20-1, with TRBD1 identical over 8 bases. Trimming at V came to 5 bases and at J to 8 bases, leaving 4 bases not matched to a gene. The CDR3 loop spans 11 amino acids. The germline V gene encodes CDR1 DFQATT and CDR2 SNEGSKA (reference sequence). The CDR3 sequence: CSAQGAPGYTF. CDR3 coding DNA: TGCAGTGCTCAGGGGGCGCCCGGCTACACCTTC.

The chain uses TRBV6-5 and TRBJ1-1; a possible D gene is TRBD1 (6 bases). Germline V gene sequence: CDR1 MNHEY, CDR2 SVGAGI. The V end was cut by 0 bases, the J end by 12 bases, with 17 bases between. The CDR3 runs to 14 residues. The CDR3, as DNA: TGTGCCAGCAGTTACTCTCCAGGGGTTCAGAGTACTTTCTTT. This encodes CASSYSPGVQSTFF.

The CDR3 protein is CASSGRTGVDTEAFF. CDR3 sequence (DNA): TGTGCCAGCAGCGGACGGACAGGGGTGGACACTGAAGCTTTCTTT. The rearrangement uses TRBV7-6 and TRBJ1-1; 9 bases are a match to TRBD1. Germline V CDR1 and CDR2: SGHVS, FNYEAQ. CDR3 length equals 15 residues. V trimming: 5 bases; J trimming: 3 bases; junction bases outside the gene matches: 7.

This clone has more than one count but fewer than ten. This rearrangement joins TRBV6-1 to TRBJ2-7; D is ambiguous. The ends were cut back, 3 bases at V and 0 bases at J, with 15 bases in the middle. This CDR3 is built from 16 residues. In germline, CDR1 is MNHNS, CDR2 SASEGT. CDR3 DNA sequence: TGTGCCAGCAGTGACTACACATGGACCTACTCCTACGAGCAGTACTTC. Residues: CASSDYTWTYSYEQYF.

The rearrangement links TRBV7-2 to TRBJ2-7; D possibly corresponds to TRBD1 (5 bases). Per the germline V gene, CDR1 is SGHTA and CDR2 is FQGNSA. CDR3 length: 13 residues. The ends were cut back, 3 bases at V and 2 bases at J, with 8 bases in the middle. The CDR3 DNA follows: TGTGCCAGCAGCTTTAAGGGGACCTACGAGCAGTACTTC. It yields the protein CASSFKGTYEQYF.

V and J are TRBV7-2 and TRBJ1-4; D is perhaps TRBD1 (6 bases). Germline-derived CDR1 and CDR2 are SGHTA and FQGNSA. This CDR3 comprises 15 residues. With 0 bases removed from V and 7 bases from J, the gap between germline ends came to 12 bases. CDR3 nucleotide sequence: TGTGCCAGCAGCTTAGCGCCAGGCAGGGGTGAAAAACTGTTTTTT. Translated, it gives CASSLAPGRGEKLFF.

The V gene is TRBV19, the J gene TRBJ2-5; D could derive from TRBD1 or TRBD2 (5 bases each). The CDR3 loop spans 8 amino acids. In germline, CDR1 is LNHDA, CDR2 SQIVND (reference sequence). With 11 bases removed from V and 9 bases from J, the gap between germline ends came to 7 bases. The CDR3 DNA reads TGTGCCCGAGGGGCCCAGTACTTC. Its protein product is CARGAQYF. The variable domain in full, completed from reference TRBV19 and TRBJ2-5, reads DGGITQSPKYLFRKEGQNVTLSCEQNLNHDAMYWYRQDPGQGLRLIYYSQIVNDFQKGDIAEGYSVSREKKESFPLTVTSAQKNPTAFYLCARGAQYFGPGTRLLVL.

About this clone itself: One end of the junction fails to match germline, which may point to a read error. The chain combines TRBV2 with TRBJ2-5; 8 bases are a match to TRBD1. Germline V lookup: CDR1 SNHLY, CDR2 FYNNEI. The CDR3 consists of 12 residues. In nucleotides, the CDR3 is TGTGCCAGCAGAGAAGACAGGGGGACCCAGTACTTC. Its translation: CASREDRGTQYF.

Only one count was recorded for this clone. V usage is TRBV7-3 and J usage is TRBJ2-6, with D hard to call. With 2 bases removed from V and 0 bases from J, the gap between germline ends came to 11 bases. Germline CDR1 reads SGHTA; CDR2 reads FQGTGA. The CDR3 is 17 residues long. DNA for the CDR3: TGTGCCAGCAGCTTAGGGCCGAGAACCTCTGGGGCCAACGTCCTGACTTTC. Translated, it gives CASSLGPRTSGANVLTF.

V gene TRBV28 combines with J gene TRBJ2-1; D is possibly TRBD2 (5 bases). CDR1 is MDHEN, CDR2 SYDVKM, per germline. V was clipped by 5 bases and J by 0 bases, with 8 bases between them. The CDR3 runs to 14 residues. CDR3 sequence reads: CASSDSDSYNEQFF. CDR3 nucleotides: TGTGCCAGCAGTGATAGCGACTCCTACAATGAGCAGTTCTTC.

This rearrangement joins TRBV11-2 to TRBJ1-1, with D perhaps TRBD1 (5 bases). In germline, CDR1 is SGHAT, CDR2 FQNNGV. V gave up 3 bases and J gave up 1 base, with 21 bases separating them. The CDR3 totals 18 residues. In DNA form, the CDR3 reads TGTGCCAGCAGCTTTTCCCCGGGGGTAGTGAAACGGAACACTGAAGCTTTCTTT. Translation gives CASSFSPGVVKRNTEAFF.

The chain is built from TRBV28 and TRBJ1-2; 7 nucleotides line up with TRBD1. The ends lost 5 bases at V and 8 bases at J; junction bases unmatched: 8. Germline-derived CDR1 and CDR2 are MDHEN and SYDVKM. The CDR3 length is 13 residues. In DNA, the CDR3 is TGTGCCAGCAGTATGAAGGGGGCAGGGGGCTACACCTTC. Encoded protein: CASSMKGAGGYTF.

The CDR3 sequence is CASSSSTGAMNTGELFF. The CDR3 DNA reads TGTGCCAGCAGCTCATCGACAGGGGCCATGAACACCGGGGAGCTGTTTTTT. The chain employs TRBV11-2 and TRBJ2-2; 8 bases align to TRBD1. V lost 4 bases, J lost 1 base, and 8 bases stayed unmatched. CDR3 size: 17 residues. CDR1 is SGHAT and CDR2 is FQNNGV in the germline V gene.

V usage is TRBV6-6 and J usage is TRBJ2-6; maybe TRBD2 (5 bases). In germline, CDR1 is MNHNY, CDR2 SVGAGI (reference sequence). The V and J ends lost 7 bases and 0 bases respectively, with 13 bases between them. CDR3 length: 16 amino acids. The CDR3 here is CASTLWESSGANVLTF. CDR3 nucleotide sequence: TGTGCCAGCACCCTTTGGGAGAGCTCTGGGGCCAACGTCCTGACTTTC.

V gene TRBV7-2 combines with J gene TRBJ2-3; tentative D call: TRBD2 (5 bases). From germline, CDR1 is SGHTA and CDR2 FQGNSA. The CDR3 is made up of 17 amino acids. V gave up 2 bases and J gave up 0 bases, with 15 bases separating them. The CDR3 loop reads CASSLIRTRLSTDTQYF. As DNA, the CDR3 is TGTGCCAGCAGCTTAATCAGGACGAGACTAAGCACAGATACGCAGTATTTT.